This record looks at one T cell receptor beta chain sequence and its context. The study ran its PCR with 60 Vbeta and 13 Jbeta primers. Libraries were prepared by immunoSEQ multiplex PCR; TCRdb keeps only in-frame clonotypes and omits some of them. The profile shows fewer than 150,000 clones, around 63% of them singletons. CDR1 and CDR2 (germline): LNHDA, SQIVND (reference sequence). After removal of 4 bases from V and 3 bases from J, the junction contained 9 bases not matched to a gene. There are 16 residues in the CDR3. These data are taken from a study of cytomegalovirus exposure and HLA in healthy donors.

The source material was PBMCs. The receptor was isolated from a human donor in good health. The J gene is TRBJ2-7, the V gene TRBV19; 10 bases align to TRBD2. Here the CDR3 DNA reads TGTGCCAGTAGTAAAGCGGGACTAGCGTCCTACTACGAGCAGTACTTC. The encoded protein is CASSKAGLASYYEQYF.